One T cell receptor beta chain is described in this entry. What it binds is not known. This table comes from immunoSEQ multiplex PCR, and its TCRdb copy is limited to in-frame clones, with some not included. The table lists about 75,000 clones, roughly 85% of them singletons. The data derive from a study of OX40 agonist ivuxolimab in advanced cancers. Study-wide results and caveats: Expanded peripheral T cells had an undetermined antigen specificity. Mean expanded clone counts were higher in CD8+ than CD4+ T cells.

The germline gives CDR1 ENHRY, CDR2 SYGVKD. This CDR3 has 19 residues. Trimming removed 4 bases from V and 0 bases from J; junction bases left unmatched: 17. The specimen comprised CD4+ or CD8+ T cells sorted from blood, sampled in a trial of the OX40 agonist ivuxolimab. This TCR was recovered from an adult with an advanced solid tumor such as melanoma, head and neck, liver or kidney cancer. This sequence joins TRBV10-3 and TRBJ2-7; 8 nucleotides match TRBD1. The CDR3 sequence: CAISASEGQDIKSSYEQYF. CDR3 in DNA: TGTGCCATCAGTGCCTCGGAGGGACAGGATATCAAGAGCTCCTACGAGCAGTACTTC.